A selection of T cell receptor beta chains follows, all from one sample in a study of T cells in Graves' hyperthyroidism and ophthalmopathy. TCRdb ran MiXCR on the multiplex PCR reads and lists one entry per CDR3 protein. The repertoire holds around 300,000 distinct CDR3 sequences, roughly an eighth seen once, with less than 8% in the top ten. The sequenced sample was blood. The receptors here all came from a woman aged 35 to 49 with Graves' hyperthyroidism. Both conserved end residues are part of each CDR3. The D gene is left open where the match is weak. A clone size is listed for some rows: how often the clone was seen (once, few, many), or a class if it is expanded.

clone size	V gene	D gene	J gene	CDR3 protein	CDR3 DNA
NA	TRBV7-2	TRBD1	TRBJ1-2	CASSADRGGGYTF	TGTGCCAGCAGCGCCGACAGGGGGGGTGGCTACACCTTC
NA	TRBV20-1	TRBD2	TRBJ2-2	CSASQGLARRTGELFF	TGCAGTGCTTCTCAAGGACTAGCGAGGCGCACCGGGGAGCTGTTTTTT
NA	TRBV14	TRBD1	TRBJ1-6	CASSVQGANNSPLHF	TGTGCCAGCAGCGTTCAGGGGGCGAATAATTCACCCCTCCACTTT
many	TRBV6-1	NA	TRBJ2-2	CASSVYSRGTSNTGELFF	TGTGCCAGCAGTGTTTATAGCCGGGGTACATCGAACACCGGGGAGCTGTTTTTT
few	TRBV27	NA	TRBJ2-2	CASRLGRGELFF	TGTGCCAGCAGACTCGGTCGCGGGGAGCTGTTTTTT
many	TRBV27	NA	TRBJ2-2	CASSSAETDPNTGELFF	TGTGCCAGCAGTTCGGCCGAGACAGACCCGAACACCGGGGAGCTGTTTTTT
many	TRBV6-2/TRBV6-3	NA	TRBJ2-1	CASSLWGTLGNNEQFF	TGTGCCAGCAGCCTCTGGGGCACTTTAGGAAACAATGAGCAGTTCTTC
NA	TRBV12-3/TRBV12-4	NA	TRBJ2-3	CASSPGGPGGNTQYF	TGTGCCAGCAGTCCTGGGGGTCCGGGTGGGAATACGCAGTATTTT
many	TRBV7-2	NA	TRBJ2-3	CASSSGRILVTDTQYF	TGTGCCAGCAGCTCAGGCCGTATCCTCGTCACAGATACGCAGTATTTT
many	TRBV30	TRBD1	TRBJ2-7	CAWNQQGPYEQYF	TGTGCCTGGAACCAACAGGGGCCCTACGAGCAGTACTTC
many	TRBV12-3/TRBV12-4	NA	TRBJ1-6	CASKRGGSPLHF	TGTGCCAGCAAGAGGGGGGGCTCACCCCTCCACTTT
many	TRBV25-1	NA	TRBJ1-5	CASSRNQPQHF	TGTGCCAGCTCCAGAAATCAGCCCCAGCATTTT
many	TRBV20-1	TRBD1	TRBJ1-6	CSARTGRDSPLHF	TGCAGTGCTCGGACAGGAAGAGATTCACCCCTCCACTTT
many	TRBV7-9	TRBD2	TRBJ2-7	CASSPSGLAVEQYF	TGTGCCAGCAGCCCCAGCGGACTAGCAGTCGAGCAGTACTTC
many	TRBV2	NA	TRBJ1-1	CASDSEMNTEAFF	TGTGCCAGCGATTCAGAAATGAACACTGAAGCTTTCTTT
many	TRBV6-1	TRBD1	TRBJ2-1	CASSAGTGGYNEQFF	TGTGCCAGCAGTGCCGGGACAGGGGGCTACAATGAGCAGTTCTTC
NA	TRBV20-1	TRBD1	TRBJ2-7	CSVTGQVACEQYF	TGCAGTGTTACCGGACAGGTGGCATGCGAGCAGTACTTC
few	TRBV3-1	NA	TRBJ1-1	CASSPTRGGRRATFEAFF	TGTGCCAGCAGCCCCACTCGGGGGGGGAGGCGGGCCACTTTTGAAGCTTTCTTT
few	TRBV3-1	TRBD1	TRBJ2-7	CASSQNRGGEQYF	TGTGCCAGCAGCCAGAACAGGGGCGGCGAGCAGTACTTC
few	TRBV5-1	NA	TRBJ1-6	CASNPGDYNSPLHF	TGCGCCAGCAATCCAGGGGACTATAATTCACCCCTCCACTTT
many	TRBV5-1	NA	TRBJ2-3	CASSLVGGGTDTQYF	TGCGCCAGCAGCTTGGTGGGGGGCGGCACAGATACGCAGTATTTT
many	TRBV6-1	NA	TRBJ2-1	CASSEVGSSYNEQFF	TGTGCCAGCAGTGAAGTCGGGAGCTCCTACAATGAGCAGTTCTTC
NA	TRBV2	TRBD1	TRBJ1-4	CASSRGPGTGSEKLFF	TGTGCCAGCAGTAGGGGACCCGGGACAGGGAGCGAGAAACTGTTTTTT
many	TRBV18	NA	TRBJ1-1	CASSQQENTEAFF	TGTGCCAGCTCACAACAGGAAAACACTGAAGCTTTCTTT
NA	TRBV18	NA	TRBJ2-1	CASSLSTGTWNEQFF	TGTGCCAGCTCACTCTCGACAGGGACTTGGAATGAGCAGTTCTTC
NA	TRBV29-1	TRBD2	TRBJ2-1	CSVEDFPAPWELAGKDEQFF	TGCAGCGTTGAAGACTTCCCTGCCCCATGGGAACTAGCGGGAAAAGATGAGCAGTTCTTC
few	TRBV20-1	TRBD2	TRBJ2-7	CSVLAGGGDEQYF	TGCAGTGTTCTAGCGGGAGGCGGCGACGAGCAGTACTTC
many	TRBV20-1	TRBD2	TRBJ2-7	CSARCNESRTSPYEQYF	TGCAGTGCTAGATGTAATGAATCTCGGACTAGCCCTTACGAGCAGTACTTC
many	TRBV27	TRBD1	TRBJ2-5	CASSQGTGGVETQYF	TGTGCCAGCTCCCAGGGGACAGGGGGCGTGGAGACCCAGTACTTC
many	TRBV24-1	NA	TRBJ1-1	CATRGGGGEAFF	TGTGCCACCAGAGGGGGGGGCGGTGAAGCTTTCTTT
many	TRBV18	NA	TRBJ1-1	CASSQGGNTEAFF	TGTGCCAGCAGCCAAGGAGGCAACACTGAAGCTTTCTTT
NA	TRBV2	NA	TRBJ1-2	CASPQDRREEANYGYTF	TGTGCCAGCCCCCAGGACCGTCGAGAAGAAGCTAACTATGGCTACACCTTC
many	TRBV7-8	NA	TRBJ2-7	CASSPTLPGRVSYEQYF	TGTGCCAGCAGCCCTACCCTACCGGGACGCGTCTCCTACGAGCAGTACTTC
NA	TRBV28	TRBD2	TRBJ2-4	CASSLLGGGGAKNIQYF	TGTGCCAGCAGTTTATTGGGCGGGGGAGGTGCCAAAAACATTCAGTACTTC
NA	TRBV29-1	TRBD2	TRBJ2-5	CSGGGLGFVRETQYF	TGCAGCGGGGGGGGACTAGGTTTTGTGCGAGAGACCCAGTACTTC
many	TRBV6-1	TRBD1	TRBJ2-7	CASSVRDRSYEQYF	TGTGCCAGCAGTGTCCGGGACAGGTCCTACGAGCAGTACTTC
many	TRBV2	NA	TRBJ2-1	CASSEMVPYNEQFF	TGTGCCAGCAGTGAAATGGTTCCATACAATGAGCAGTTCTTC
NA	TRBV5-1	TRBD1	TRBJ1-2	CASSQGTGGGYGYTF	TGCGCCAGCAGCCAAGGGACAGGGGGCGGCTATGGCTACACCTTC
many	TRBV6-1	TRBD1	TRBJ2-1	CASRYLDRSFYNEQFF	TGTGCCAGCAGATATTTGGACAGGAGCTTTTACAATGAGCAGTTCTTC
many	TRBV20-1	TRBD2	TRBJ2-3	CSANTGTSGRFSRVDTQYF	TGCAGTGCCAATACCGGGACTAGCGGGAGGTTCTCTCGAGTAGATACGCAGTATTTT